The 26 T cell receptor beta chains presented below share a single source sample, sequenced in a study of prognosis after radiotherapy for stage I lung cancer. The authors amplified TCR beta CDR3 from genomic DNA using two-round multiplex PCR. Round-one PCR had primers specific to each TRBV and TRBJ gene. TCRdb itself ran the multiplex PCR reads through MiXCR, one entry per CDR3 protein. The sample carries tens of thousands of distinct CDR3 sequences, less than 30% recorded once. The material was PBMCs, obtained before or after stereotactic body radiation therapy (not recorded which). Every receptor here comes from a donor aged 50 or older with non-small cell lung cancer.

Only a few counts were recorded for this clonotype. V usage is TRBV7-3 and J usage is TRBJ1-5; D not resolved. The CDR3 is made up of 15 amino acids. Between the trimmed V and J ends, which lost 2 bases and 5 bases, there was a span of 13 bases. The V gene's germline CDR1 is SGHTA and CDR2 FQGTGA. The CDR3 is CASSLSPGFDQPQHF. The DNA of the CDR3 is TGTGCCAGCAGCTTATCCCCAGGCTTTGATCAGCCCCAGCATTTT.

This clonotype was observed many times. It may be a read error: a sequence one base away is much more abundant. The chain joins TRBV6-1 to TRBJ1-5; D might be TRBD1 (6 bases). The CDR3 covers 15 residues. Germline V CDR1 and CDR2: MNHNS, SASEGT. The CDR3 nucleotides read TGTGCCAGCAGTCCTCACCAGGGGCGCAATCAGCTCCAGCATTTT. It is translated as CASSPHQGRNQLQHF.

Comment on this clonotype: A read error is possible here, since a much larger clone lies one base away. The chain couples TRBV11-2 to TRBJ2-5, with 8 bases identical to TRBD2. The CDR3 sequence is 15 residues long. Germline lookup yields CDR1 SGHAT and CDR2 FQNNGV. Trimming at V came to 5 bases and at J to 4 bases, leaving 9 bases not matched to a gene. The CDR3 coding sequence is TGTGCCAGCAGCCCAAACGGGGGGGCCGGAGAGACCCAGTACTTC. Amino acids: CASSPNGGAGETQYF.

In this sample, this clonotype turned up many times. The rearrangement uses TRBV20-1 and TRBJ2-7; perhaps TRBD2 as D (9 bases). CDR3 length: 14 residues. Germline loops: CDR1 DFQATT, CDR2 SNEGSKA (reference sequence). V lost 4 bases, J lost 3 bases, and 16 bases lay in between. The CDR3, as DNA: TGCAGTGCTAACAGGGGGACTAGCCACTACGAGCAGTACTTC. Encoded protein: CSANRGTSHYEQYF.

This clonotype appeared many times. This chain joins TRBV6-1 and TRBJ1-2, with a possible D match to TRBD1 (5 bases). The germline V gene has CDR1 MNHNS and CDR2 SASEGT. The ends were cut back, 4 bases at V and 2 bases at J, with 5 bases in the middle. This CDR3 has 12 residues. The CDR3 coding sequence is TGTGCCAGCAGTGCAGGGAACTATGGCTACACCTTC. This translates into CASSAGNYGYTF.

This clonotype was observed many times. V and J are TRBV6-1 and TRBJ1-5; no firm D call. The CDR3 is 15 residues long. The germline CDR1 and CDR2 sequences are MNHNS and SASEGT. V lost 4 bases and J 1 base, leaving 11 bases between the germline ends. In DNA form, the CDR3 reads TGTGCCAGCAGTGGTGTACAGAGGAGCAATCAGCCCCAGCATTTT. Its protein is CASSGVQRSNQPQHF.

Turning to this clonotype: A far larger clone is just one base off, so this is likely a read error. V and J are TRBV7-2 and TRBJ1-1; D unresolved. V lost 2 bases and J 6 bases, leaving 7 bases between the germline ends. Germline CDR1 and CDR2: SGHTA and FQGNSA. The CDR3 length is 12 residues. CDR3 sequence reads: CASSLSGPEAFF. The CDR3 region has the DNA TGTGCCAGCAGCTTATCAGGCCCTGAAGCTTTCTTT.

This clonotype was recorded a few times. CDR3 DNA sequence: TGTGCCAGCGATACAGGGAGCTCCTACAATGAGCAGTTCTTC. Its translation: CASDTGSSYNEQFF. The rearrangement uses TRBV5-6 and TRBJ2-1, with TRBD1 as a possible D gene (6 bases). V was trimmed by 7 bases and J by 0 bases, leaving 11 bases between them. There are 14 residues in the CDR3. Germline V gene lookup returns CDR1 SGHDT and CDR2 YYEEEE.

This clonotype was counted many times. The V gene is TRBV30, the J gene TRBJ2-4, with D perhaps being TRBD1 or TRBD2 (6 bases each). The CDR3 consists of 14 residues. V gave up 0 bases and J gave up 2 bases, with 8 bases separating them. Germline lookup yields CDR1 GTSNPN and CDR2 SVGIG (reference sequence). This chain's CDR3 is CAWSVGGSKNIQYF. In DNA form, the CDR3 reads TGTGCCTGGAGTGTGGGGGGCTCCAAAAACATTCAGTACTTC.

This clonotype has a count of ten or more. The V gene is TRBV10-2, the J gene TRBJ2-5; no definite D call. V was shortened by 4 bases and J by 2 bases, with 5 bases between the two germline ends. CDR1 and CDR2 (germline): WSHSY, SAAADI. The CDR3 extends over 12 amino acids. The CDR3, as DNA: TGCGCCAGCAGTGTCCAGCAAGAGACCCAGTACTTC. Protein sequence: CASSVQQETQYF.

Concerning this clonotype: A far larger clone is off by one base, so a read error is likely. The rearrangement uses TRBV6-4 and TRBJ2-5; 8 bases are a match to TRBD1. The CDR3 loop spans 14 amino acids. Germline CDR1 is MRHNA and CDR2 is SNTAGT. For the CDR3, the DNA is TGTGCCAGCAGATACAGGGGGGCCCAAGACACCCAGTACTTC. Residues: CASRYRGAQDTQYF.

This clonotype was recorded at least ten times. The gene calls are TRBV2 and TRBJ2-5; D not certain. CDR3 length: 15 residues. Germline lookup yields CDR1 SNHLY and CDR2 FYNNEI. Trimming removed 6 bases at V and 5 bases at J, with 19 bases between. The CDR3 region has the DNA TGTGCCAGCAGCCCAGATTCTCCAATGTGGGAGACCCAGTACTTC. It specifies CASSPDSPMWETQYF.

This clonotype was counted ten times or more. The CDR3 region has the DNA TGTGCCAGCAGCCAATCTGGGGCCAACGTCCTGACTTTC. Protein: CASSQSGANVLTF. The V gene is TRBV9, the J gene TRBJ2-6; no firm D call. Germline CDR1 and CDR2: SGDLS and YYNGEE. The CDR3 contains 13 residues. The germline V and J ends were trimmed by 4 bases and 1 base, with 3 bases remaining between them. Variable domain in full (rest from reference TRBV9 and TRBJ2-6): DSGVTQTPKHLITATGQRVTLRCSPRSGDLSVYWYQQSLDQGLQFLIQYYNGEERAKGNILERFSAQQFPDLHSELNLSSLELGDSALYFCASSQSGANVLTFGAGSRLTVL.

This clonotype was seen just once. Sequence at one end of the junction differs from germline and may be a read error. The rearrangement links TRBV5-4 to TRBJ2-2, with D possibly matching TRBD2 (5 bases). The CDR3 is 16 residues long. CDR1 and CDR2 from the germline V gene are SGHNT and YYREEE (reference sequence). CDR3 DNA sequence: TGTGCCAGCAGCCCGACCTCCGGGTTAAGGACCGGGGAGATGTTTTTT. Amino acid sequence: CASSPTSGLRTGEMFF.

This clonotype occurred many times. The chain is built from TRBV6-2 or TRBV6-3 and TRBJ2-2, with D possibly called TRBD1 or TRBD2 (5 bases each). Germline values: CDR1 MNHEY, CDR2 SVGEGT. This CDR3 is built from 16 residues. Trimming stripped 6 bases from V and 4 bases from J, with 18 bases between. CDR3 nucleotides: TGTGCCAGCAGCAAAACAACAGGCCGGGGCACCGGGGAGCTGTTTTTT. Its protein product is CASSKTTGRGTGELFF.

Regarding this clonotype: Just one base apart from a much larger clone, this may be a read error. The genes are TRBV7-2 and TRBJ2-4; 9 nucleotides match TRBD2. V shed 6 bases, J shed 7 bases, and the junction held 16 bases outside the gene matches. CDR1 and CDR2 from the germline V gene are SGHTA and FQGNSA. The CDR3 has 17 amino acids. The CDR3 spells CASRTLGTSWGGNIQYF. The CDR3 DNA reads as TGTGCCAGCAGAACCCTAGGGACTAGCTGGGGGGGGAACATTCAGTACTTC.

Ten or more counts support this clonotype. The genes are TRBV3-1 and TRBJ1-6, with D possibly TRBD1 on 5 matching bases. Germline V gene sequence: CDR1 LGHDT, CDR2 YNNKEL (reference sequence). The CDR3 consists of 13 residues. The V gene lost 8 bases and the J gene lost 5 bases, with 10 bases spanning the gap. The CDR3, as DNA: TGTGCCAGCCGGGACCTGGATAATTCACCCCTCCACTTT. Translation: CASRDLDNSPLHF.

Regarding this clonotype: A single base is all that separates this from a far larger clone, so a read error is likely. The chain carries TRBV6-4 and TRBJ1-5; 10 bases align to TRBD1. The germline V gene encodes CDR1 MRHNA and CDR2 SNTAGT. V gave up 7 bases and J gave up 2 bases; unmatched junction bases: 11. This CDR3 has 17 residues. CDR3 protein: CASIPLGQGSGNQPQHF. In DNA form, the CDR3 reads TGTGCCAGCATCCCTCTGGGACAGGGGTCGGGCAATCAGCCCCAGCATTTT.

This clonotype was detected many times. The chain carries TRBV6-5 and TRBJ2-5; 7 bases are a match to TRBD2. Trimming removed 4 bases from V and 4 bases from J; junction bases left unmatched: 6. The length of the CDR3 is 14 residues. The germline CDR1 and CDR2 sequences are MNHEY and SVGAGI. CDR3 sequence reads: CASSSAGRGETQYF. In nucleotides, the CDR3 is TGTGCCAGCAGTTCCGCAGGGAGGGGAGAGACCCAGTACTTC.

This clonotype was detected ten times or more. This sequence joins TRBV7-8 and TRBJ2-2; D possibly corresponds to TRBD2 (6 bases). This CDR3 spans 18 amino acids. CDR1 is SGHVS, CDR2 FQNEAQ, per germline. V lost 6 bases and J 5 bases, leaving 25 bases between the germline ends. In DNA, the CDR3 is TGTGCCAGCAGATCACTCGCCGGGGGACGCAGGAAAACCGGGGAGCTGTTTTTT. It codes for CASRSLAGGRRKTGELFF.

This clonotype was counted ten times or more. This chain links TRBV6-5 with TRBJ1-5; 7 nucleotides align to TRBD1. Germline CDR1 MNHEY, CDR2 SVGAGI. The ends lost 4 bases at V and 4 bases at J; junction bases unmatched: 1. CDR3 size: 13 residues. The CDR3: CASSLGQNQPQHF. In nucleotides, the CDR3 is TGTGCCAGCAGTTTGGGACAGAATCAGCCCCAGCATTTT.

A word on this clonotype: This probably arose from a read error, given a far larger clone one base away. The chain combines TRBV6-4 with TRBJ2-1; the D is unclear. There are 13 residues in the CDR3. The germline CDR1 and CDR2 sequences are MRHNA and SNTAGT. Trimming pared 5 bases from V and 4 bases from J, leaving 9 bases between. The CDR3: CASSLERYNEQFF. In DNA, the CDR3 is TGTGCCAGCAGTCTTGAACGATACAATGAGCAGTTCTTC.

This clonotype was counted ten times or more. J is TRBJ2-3 and V is TRBV6-2 or TRBV6-3, with 13 bases matching TRBD2. Germline values: CDR1 MNHEY, CDR2 SVGEGT. This CDR3 is 16 amino acids long. V gave up 5 bases and J gave up 5 bases; unmatched junction bases: 7. CDR3 region: CASSVGLAGVIDTQYF. The CDR3, as DNA: TGTGCCAGCAGTGTCGGACTAGCGGGGGTCATAGATACGCAGTATTTT.

This clonotype showed up many times. The V and J genes are TRBV6-1 and TRBJ2-2; a weak D match, TRBD2 (5 bases). The CDR3 runs 13 residues. V was shortened by 5 bases and J by 7 bases, with 11 bases between the two germline ends. The germline CDR1 and CDR2 sequences are MNHNS and SASEGT. The CDR3 loop is CASSLRAGGELFF. The CDR3 nucleotides are TGTGCCAGCAGTCTACGGGCGGGCGGGGAGCTGTTTTTT.

Comments on this clonotype: This sequence is one base from a far larger clone and is likely a read error. The chain couples TRBV6-4 to TRBJ1-6; possible D gene TRBD1, 5 bases. The CDR3 is 14 amino acids. From germline, CDR1 is MRHNA and CDR2 SNTAGT. V was shortened by 8 bases and J by 6 bases, with 14 bases between the two germline ends. In nucleotides, the CDR3 is TGTGCCAGCGGTAAGGGACCGATTAATTCACCCCTCCACTTT. This translates into CASGKGPINSPLHF.

This clonotype has a count of ten or more. This sequence may be a read error, since a much larger clone differs from it by one base. V and J are TRBV6-1 and TRBJ1-2; TRBD1 matches 7 bases. CDR1 is MNHNS, CDR2 SASEGT, per germline. V lost 7 bases, J lost 8 bases, and 10 bases stayed unmatched. The CDR3 covers 13 residues. CDR3 in amino acids: CASTRGAPRGYTF. CDR3 nucleotide sequence: TGTGCCAGCACCAGGGGGGCTCCTAGGGGCTACACCTTC.